The 29 T cell receptor beta chains reported below all come from one sample, sequenced in a study of T cells in Graves' hyperthyroidism and ophthalmopathy. Researchers took RNA transcripts and amplified the TCR beta CDR3 regions from them. First-round RT-PCR targeting the TCR CDR3 was performed with the HTBI primer set. TCRdb ran MiXCR on the multiplex PCR reads and lists one entry per CDR3 protein. The repertoire has about 400,000 distinct CDR3 sequences, about 15% of them found once; the top ten carry over 12%. Sequencing was done on a sample of blood. The receptors were gathered from a woman between 18 and 29 years old with Graves' hyperthyroidism.

This clonotype occurred many times. The rearrangement joins TRBV13 to TRBJ1-2; 10 positions agree with TRBD1. The CDR3 is 14 amino acids. After removal of 3 bases from V and 6 bases from J, the junction contained 4 bases not matched to a gene. The germline gives CDR1 PRHDT, CDR2 FYEKMQ (reference sequence). The CDR3 DNA is TGTGCCAGCAGCTTCGGACAGGGGGTGGATGGCTACACCTTC. It codes for CASSFGQGVDGYTF.

This clonotype was observed at least ten times. The chain joins TRBV7-2 to TRBJ2-3; 13 bases align to TRBD2. CDR3 length equals 16 residues. The V segment lost 2 bases and the J segment 4 bases; nucleotides outside the gene matches: 3. CDR1 is SGHTA, CDR2 FQGNSA, per germline. CDR3 sequence: CASSLRLAGGSDTQYF. The CDR3 coding sequence is TGTGCCAGCAGCTTAAGACTAGCGGGGGGTTCAGATACGCAGTATTTT.

This clonotype showed up many times. V usage is TRBV28 and J usage is TRBJ2-1, with 11 bases identical to TRBD2. The CDR3 runs to 17 residues. The junction had 7 bases not matched to a gene; V was cut back by 4 bases and J by 2 bases. Germline loops: CDR1 MDHEN, CDR2 SYDVKM. In nucleotides, the CDR3 is TGTGCCAGCAGTTCCCCCAGACTAGCGGGGCCCTACAATGAGCAGTTCTTC. This encodes CASSSPRLAGPYNEQFF. The whole variable domain, filled in from reference TRBV28 and TRBJ2-1, reads DVKVTQSSRYLVKRTGEKVFLECVQDMDHENMFWYRQDPGLGLRLIYFSYDVKMKEKGDIPEGYSVSREKKERFSLILESASTNQTSMYLCASSSPRLAGPYNEQFFGPGTRLTVL.

This clonotype was observed a few times. This sequence joins TRBV25-1 and TRBJ1-5; D unclear. CDR3 length equals 15 residues. CDR1 and CDR2 from the germline V gene are MGHDK and SYGVNS. The V and J ends lost 5 bases and 4 bases respectively, with 15 bases between them. As DNA, the CDR3 is TGTGCCAGCAGTCCCCCCGGCGGTAAGAATCAGCCCCAGCATTTT. This gives the protein CASSPPGGKNQPQHF.

The V and J genes are TRBV5-4 and TRBJ2-1, with D perhaps matching TRBD1 (6 bases). V lost 3 bases and J lost 3, with 19 bases in between. The germline CDR1 and CDR2 sequences are SGHNT and YYREEE (reference sequence). CDR3 length: 17 amino acids. Written as DNA, the CDR3 is TGTGCCAGCAGCTGGAATACAGGGTGGGGAATCTACAATGAGCAGTTCTTC. Residues: CASSWNTGWGIYNEQFF. Full variable domain (rest looked up from reference TRBV5-4 and TRBJ2-1): ETGVTQSPTHLIKTRGQQVTLRCSSQSGHNTVSWYQQALGQGPQFIFQYYREEENGRGNFPPRFSGLQFPNYSSELNVNALELDDSALYLCASSWNTGWGIYNEQFFGPGTRLTVL.

The genes are TRBV13 and TRBJ2-1, with unresolved D. Germline V gene sequence: CDR1 PRHDT, CDR2 FYEKMQ (reference sequence). CDR3 length: 17 amino acids. The germline V and J ends were trimmed by 5 bases and 4 bases, with 21 bases remaining between them. The CDR3: CASSPPNDQEQYNEQFF. In DNA, the CDR3 is TGTGCCAGCAGCCCTCCAAACGACCAGGAGCAATACAATGAGCAGTTCTTC.

This chain links TRBV11-3 with TRBJ2-5; 7 nucleotides match TRBD1. Germline lookup yields CDR1 SGHNT and CDR2 YENEEA. The CDR3 is 17 residues long. Unmatched junction bases numbered 10, after V lost 1 base and J lost 2 bases. CDR3 nucleotide sequence: TGTGCCAGCAGCTTAGGTTCACCGGGACAGAGGCAAGAGACCCAGTACTTC. Translated: CASSLGSPGQRQETQYF. Complete variable domain (other parts from reference TRBV11-3 and TRBJ2-5): EAGVVQSPRYKIIEKKQPVAFWCNPISGHNTLYWYLQNLGQGPELLIRYENEEAVDDSQLPKDRFSAERLKGVDSTLKIQPAELGDSAVYLCASSLGSPGQRQETQYFGPGTRLLVL.

As to this clonotype: The junction does not match germline at one end; this may be a read error. V usage is TRBV7-6 and J usage is TRBJ1-1; no reliable D call. The CDR3 loop spans 15 amino acids. Germline CDR1 and CDR2: SGHVS and FNYEAQ. CDR3 region: CASSPSGPLNTEAFF. The CDR3 DNA is TGCGCCAGCAGCCCTTCCGGACCGTTGAACACTGAAGCTTTCTTT.

The rearrangement uses TRBV19 and TRBJ2-1; D remains unclear. Between the trimmed V and J ends, which lost 4 bases and 0 bases, there was a span of 10 bases. CDR3 length equals 15 residues. CDR1 is LNHDA, CDR2 SQIVND, per germline (reference sequence). The chain's CDR3 is CASSTTASSYNEQFF. In DNA form, the CDR3 reads TGTGCCAGTAGTACCACAGCAAGCTCCTACAATGAGCAGTTCTTC.

This clonotype was counted a few times. The rearrangement joins TRBV19 to TRBJ1-2; D is unclear. V was shortened by 4 bases and J by 7 bases, with 19 bases between the two germline ends. Germline-derived CDR1 and CDR2 are LNHDA and SQIVND (reference sequence). The CDR3 is 15 residues long. The CDR3 nucleotides read TGTGCCAGTAGTACCGGCTTGAGGGCGCTTAGTGGCTACACCTTC. Protein: CASSTGLRALSGYTF.

This clonotype came up many times. This chain connects TRBV4-1 to TRBJ2-5; TRBD2 agrees at 12 bases. Germline V gene data show CDR1 as MGHRA and CDR2 as YSYEKL. The junction had 11 bases not matched to a gene; V was cut back by 6 bases and J by 3 bases. The CDR3 sequence is 17 residues long. The CDR3 protein is CASSPSLTSGREETQYF. CDR3 DNA: TGCGCCAGCAGTCCGTCCCTGACTAGCGGGAGAGAAGAGACCCAGTACTTC.

This chain connects TRBV4-1 to TRBJ1-4; D is possibly TRBD1 (6 bases). The CDR3 totals 15 residues. V was pared by 2 bases and J by 8 bases, with 15 bases between. The germline gives CDR1 MGHRA, CDR2 YSYEKL. The CDR3 sequence is CASSQPDRKGEKLFF. The CDR3, as DNA: TGCGCCAGCAGCCAACCTGACAGGAAGGGCGAAAAACTGTTTTTT.

The sample holds many counts of this clonotype. The rearrangement links TRBV28 to TRBJ2-3; D remains unclear. V gave up 5 bases and J gave up 2 bases, with 5 bases separating them. Germline V lookup: CDR1 MDHEN, CDR2 SYDVKM. This CDR3 is built from 12 residues. CDR3: CASSGATDTQYF. The CDR3 DNA reads as TGTGCCAGCAGTGGTGCCACAGATACGCAGTATTTT. The complete variable domain, with remaining parts taken from reference TRBV28 and TRBJ2-3, reads DVKVTQSSRYLVKRTGEKVFLECVQDMDHENMFWYRQDPGLGLRLIYFSYDVKMKEKGDIPEGYSVSREKKERFSLILESASTNQTSMYLCASSGATDTQYFGPGTRLTVL.

This clonotype has at least ten counts. Written as DNA, the CDR3 is TGTGCCAGCAGTCCTGACAGGGTTATGAACACTGAAGCTTTCTTT. Protein sequence: CASSPDRVMNTEAFF. This chain uses TRBV6-1 with TRBJ1-1; 7 bases align to TRBD1. The germline gives CDR1 MNHNS, CDR2 SASEGT. V was pared by 5 bases and J by 0 bases, with 6 bases of the junction left unmatched. The CDR3 has 15 amino acids.

The chain combines TRBV9 with TRBJ2-5; D ambiguous. This CDR3 is 14 amino acids long. Deletions cut 7 bases from V and 3 bases from J, with 16 bases between. The germline gives CDR1 SGDLS, CDR2 YYNGEE. The DNA for the CDR3 is TGTGCCAGCGCTGAAGACGGATTCAAAGAGACCCAGTACTTC. It is translated as CASAEDGFKETQYF.

The chain employs TRBV24-1 and TRBJ1-5; D unclear. The CDR3 consists of 12 residues. Germline CDR1 and CDR2: KGHDR and SFDVKD. V was shortened by 4 bases and J by 6 bases, with 6 bases between the two germline ends. The CDR3 spells CATSEGSQPQHF. The CDR3 region has the DNA TGTGCCACCAGTGAAGGGAGTCAGCCCCAGCATTTT.

This clonotype was found once. This chain joins TRBV20-1 and TRBJ1-2; D unclear. This CDR3 comprises 12 residues. Germline-derived CDR1 and CDR2 are DFQATT and SNEGSKA (reference sequence). V lost 3 bases to trimming and J lost 6 bases, with 11 bases between them. CDR3 coding DNA: TGCAGTGCTAGGCGGGAGGGTGATGGCTACACCTTC. Translated, it gives CSARREGDGYTF.

In this sample, this clonotype turned up many times. V and J are TRBV19 and TRBJ1-1; 7 bases match TRBD1. Germline V gives CDR1 LNHDA, CDR2 SQIVND (reference sequence). Trimming cost V 9 bases and J 4 bases; bases outside gene matches: 8. CDR3 length equals 13 residues. CDR3 loop: CASSRQGGTEAFF. The CDR3 bases are TGTGCCAGCTCACGGCAGGGGGGCACTGAAGCTTTCTTT.

V gene TRBV7-9 combines with J gene TRBJ2-2; 9 bases line up with TRBD1. The CDR3 spans 16 residues. CDR1 and CDR2 from the germline V gene are SEHNR and FQNEAQ (reference sequence). V shed 11 bases and J 2 bases; nucleotides not matched to a gene: 12. The chain's CDR3 is CACVRDREGNTGELFF. The CDR3 DNA follows: TGTGCCTGTGTCAGGGACAGGGAGGGAAACACCGGGGAGCTGTTTTTT. The full variable domain, in which reference TRBV7-9 and TRBJ2-2 provide the parts outside the CDR3, is DTGVSQNPRHKITKRGQNVTFRCDPISEHNRLYWYRQTLGQGPEFLTYFQNEAQLEKSRLLSDRFSAERPKGSFSTLEIQRTEQGDSAMYLCACVRDREGNTGELFFGEGSRLTVL.

This chain uses TRBV2 with TRBJ2-5, with D perhaps TRBD1 (7 bases). From germline, CDR1 is SNHLY and CDR2 FYNNEI. Trimming stripped 8 bases from V and 0 bases from J, with 25 bases between. The CDR3 is made up of 18 amino acids. In DNA, the CDR3 is TGTGCCAGCCGCGGGACAGTTTTGAGCGGAGCCAACCAAGAGACCCAGTACTTC. Residues: CASRGTVLSGANQETQYF.

The chain has TRBV3-1 and TRBJ2-5, with TRBD1 as a possible D gene (6 bases). The CDR3 spans 15 residues. The V gene lost 2 bases and the J gene lost 5 bases, with 15 bases spanning the gap. The V gene's germline CDR1 is LGHDT and CDR2 YNNKEL (reference sequence). CDR3 DNA: TGTGCCAGCAGCCAAACCCCGGGACAACGGGAGACCCAGTACTTC. Translating it yields CASSQTPGQRETQYF.

This clonotype was seen ten or more times. The gene calls are TRBV28 and TRBJ1-5, with D hard to call. CDR1 and CDR2 from the germline V gene are MDHEN and SYDVKM. V dropped 5 bases and J dropped 1 base, with 9 bases sitting between them. The CDR3 consists of 14 residues. The CDR3, as DNA: TGTGCCAGCAGTGGGATTACGAGCAATCAGCCCCAGCATTTT. Translation: CASSGITSNQPQHF.

Ten or more counts support this clonotype. V and J are TRBV20-1 and TRBJ2-3, with D maybe TRBD2 (6 bases). The V end lost 8 bases, the J end lost 3 bases, and 18 bases lay between the germline ends. This CDR3 spans 14 amino acids. In germline, CDR1 is DFQATT, CDR2 SNEGSKA (reference sequence). The CDR3 region is CSILARSRTDTQYF. CDR3 nucleotides: TGCAGTATACTAGCCCGGTCTCGGACAGATACGCAGTATTTT.

This clonotype has only a few counts. The chain couples TRBV20-1 to TRBJ1-2; 7 bases fit TRBD1. Germline trimming cut 3 bases from V and 5 bases from J; bases unmatched to any gene: 9. The CDR3 is 14 amino acids. Germline loops: CDR1 DFQATT, CDR2 SNEGSKA (reference sequence). The CDR3 region is CSARTRDRLYGYTF. The CDR3 nucleotides are TGCAGTGCTAGGACTCGGGACAGATTGTATGGCTACACCTTC.

Many counts were recorded for this clonotype. The chain carries TRBV7-3 and TRBJ2-1, with TRBD2 matching over 9 bases. Germline assignment: CDR1 SGHTA and CDR2 FQGTGA. The CDR3 spans 14 residues. J lost 3 bases, V lost 5 bases, and 2 bases had no gene match. The CDR3 loop reads CASSPLAGYNEQFF. CDR3 coding DNA: TGTGCCAGCAGCCCACTAGCGGGCTACAATGAGCAGTTCTTC.

This clonotype was seen a handful of times. CDR3 coding DNA: TGCAGTGCTAGAGATAAAGTCTTATGGACTGAAGCTTTCTTT. Encoded protein: CSARDKVLWTEAFF. The chain links TRBV20-1 to TRBJ1-1; D is uncertain. The CDR3 length is 14 residues. Germline V gene sequence: CDR1 DFQATT, CDR2 SNEGSKA (reference sequence). V was clipped by 0 bases and J by 5 bases, with 13 bases between them.

This clonotype was seen repeatedly, ten times or more. J is TRBJ2-3 and V is TRBV7-2; 14 bases line up with TRBD2. CDR1 is SGHTA and CDR2 is FQGNSA in the germline V gene. This CDR3 is 19 amino acids long. The V gene end was trimmed by 5 bases and the J gene end by 3 bases; junction bases not matched to a gene: 13. In DNA, the CDR3 is TGTGCCAGCAGCCCCAGGAGGAGGGGGACTAGCGGGGGAACAGATACGCAGTATTTT. Translated: CASSPRRRGTSGGTDTQYF.

This clonotype turned up a few times. This chain connects TRBV5-1 to TRBJ2-2, with D perhaps matching TRBD2 (5 bases). There are 16 residues in the CDR3. Germline values: CDR1 SGHRS, CDR2 YFSETQ. V was shortened by 5 bases and J by 0 bases, with 14 bases between the two germline ends. This chain's CDR3 is CASSQLGDSNTGELFF. CDR3 coding DNA: TGCGCCAGCAGTCAGCTGGGAGACTCGAACACCGGGGAGCTGTTTTTT. Looking up the rest from reference TRBV5-1 and TRBJ2-2 gives the full variable domain: KAGVTQTPRYLIKTRGQQVTLSCSPISGHRSVSWYQQTPGQGLQFLFEYFSETQRNKGNFPGRFSGRQFSNSRSEMNVSTLELGDSALYLCASSQLGDSNTGELFFGEGSRLTVL.

This clonotype came up once. A much larger clone differs by one base, so this may be a read error. The J gene is TRBJ2-1, the V gene TRBV29-1; D possibly matches TRBD1 or TRBD2 (6 bases each). This CDR3 contains 16 residues. The germline gives CDR1 SQVTM, CDR2 ANQGSEA. V was shortened by 8 bases and J by 2 bases, with 22 bases between the two germline ends. The CDR3 loop reads CSIQTNRAGTYNEQFF. As DNA, the CDR3 is TGCAGCATCCAAACGAACAGGGCGGGGACCTACAATGAGCAGTTCTTC.